Listed below are T cell receptor beta chains from one sample, sequenced in a study of blood T cell repertoires in COVID-19. The method was immunoSEQ multiplex PCR; TCRdb's version includes in-frame clones alone and lacks a portion of them. This table holds 55,000 to 85,000 clones, 88% found once. The sequencing input was peripheral blood. Every receptor here comes from a human donor in a cohort sampled during active COVID-19. The conserved cysteine and the conserved F or W are not part of the CDR3 here.

v_call	j_call	cdr3_aa
TRBV7-2	TRBJ2-2	ASSLDGPDTGELF
TRBV6-6	TRBJ2-7	ASSSQGGGAYEQY
TRBV19	TRBJ2-1	ASSIEDTYNEQF
TRBV4-3	TRBJ2-3	ASSQDLAGSGYTQY
TRBV6-6	TRBJ1-5	ASSFLNNQPQH
TRBV9	TRBJ2-3	ASSVGGGGTDTQY
TRBV30	TRBJ1-2	AWSVRAGYGYT
TRBV7-3	TRBJ2-7	ASSLDGGRREQY
TRBV6-5	TRBJ1-3	ASSMRDFGNTIY
TRBV9	TRBJ2-4	ASSPSGGDGSKNIQY
TRBV5-1	TRBJ1-2	ASSLEQGSSGYT
TRBV5-1	TRBJ2-3	ASSLAQEGDTQY
TRBV7-6	TRBJ2-2	ASSRDGQGLAGGTGELF
TRBV10-3	TRBJ2-7	AISEQRSDEQY
TRBV5-1	TRBJ1-2	ASSLANPSYGYT
TRBV18	TRBJ1-3	ASSVGMTGNTIY
TRBV5-4	TRBJ2-7	ASSLAGGGYEQY
TRBV6-6	TRBJ2-7	ASSYAGDTGGEQY
TRBV9	TRBJ2-7	ASSPRGGAGGQDTFYEQY